The source of this TCR beta chain is a study of shared clonotypes between healthy human individuals. This CDR3 is 15 amino acids long. The V gene's germline CDR1 is MNHEY and CDR2 SMNVEV (reference sequence). V was clipped by 2 bases and J by 9 bases, with 17 bases between them. Those who donated were healthy HIV-negative adults, with no recent acute infections or vaccinations reported. Researchers drew on tens of millions of PBMCs for genomic DNA from unsorted samples. Libraries were prepared by immunoSEQ multiplex PCR; TCRdb keeps only in-frame clonotypes and omits some of them. The sample contains about 490,000 clones, about three quarters of which appear only once.

The source of this sequence is a woman between 35 and 50 years old in good health. Some clones in this sample may be carry-over from other donors' samples. V gene TRBV27 combines with J gene TRBJ2-1, with D unresolved. Material: PBMCs. The CDR3 DNA reads as TGTGCCAGCAGTTTAGACGGAGCCTTGACCCGTGAGCAGTTCTTC. Its translation is CASSLDGALTREQFF.